Presented here are 11 T cell receptor beta chains from one specimen sequenced in a study of cytomegalovirus exposure and HLA in healthy donors. 13 Jbeta primers and 60 Vbeta primers were used for the PCR. Generated by immunoSEQ multiplex PCR, the TCRdb table keeps only in-frame clones and is missing some. This table holds 100,000 or so clones, 78% found once. Material for sequencing was PBMCs. The source of these receptors is a middle-aged woman in good health and CMV-seropositive.

The V call is TRBV11-2, the J call TRBJ2-1; TRBD2 matches at 7 bases. Germline trimming cut 4 bases from V and 9 bases from J; bases unmatched to any gene: 3. CDR1 is SGHAT, CDR2 FQNNGV, per germline. The CDR3 runs 12 residues. CDR3 sequence (DNA): TGTGCCAGCAGCTCGGGGGGACCTGAGCAGTTCTTC. As protein: CASSSGGPEQFF.

V gene TRBV18 combines with J gene TRBJ1-2; possible D gene TRBD1, 6 bases. V was shortened by 4 bases and J by 2 bases, with 11 bases between the two germline ends. The CDR3 length is 14 residues. Germline V gene lookup returns CDR1 KGHSH and CDR2 LQKENI. The CDR3 DNA follows: TGTGCCAGCTCACAAACGGACAGCAACTATGGCTACACCTTC. It encodes CASSQTDSNYGYTF.

This clone appeared once. The germline gene is not matched at one end of the junction; a read error may be the cause. The V gene is TRBV6-1, the J gene TRBJ1-1; TRBD1 matches at 7 bases. The V gene's germline CDR1 is MNHNS and CDR2 SASEGT. This CDR3 contains 15 residues. In DNA form, the CDR3 reads TGTGCCAACAGTGACCCCGGGACAGCGAACACTGAAGCTTTCTTT. Its protein product is CANSDPGTANTEAFF.

In this sample, this clone turned up a few times. The chain is built from TRBV7-3 and TRBJ1-4; TRBD1 matches 9 bases. This CDR3 has 13 amino acids. The J segment lost 8 bases and the V segment lost 5 bases, leaving 3 bases of the junction unmatched. Germline loops: CDR1 SGHTA, CDR2 FQGTGA. CDR3 nucleotide sequence: TGTGCCAGCAGCAGGACAGGGGACGAAAAACTGTTTTTT. Amino acid sequence: CASSRTGDEKLFF.

The chain has TRBV7-8 and TRBJ1-1; D perhaps matches TRBD1 (5 bases). CDR1 and CDR2 (germline): SGHVS, FQNEAQ. The CDR3 runs 15 residues. Trimming left V 4 bases short and J 1 base short, with 13 bases between. The CDR3 loop is CASSSGHGPNTEAFF. Written as DNA, the CDR3 is TGTGCCAGCAGCTCCGGACACGGACCGAACACTGAAGCTTTCTTT. Variable domain in full (rest from reference TRBV7-8 and TRBJ1-1): GAGVSQSPRYKVAKRGQDVALRCDPISGHVSLFWYQQALGQGPEFLTYFQNEAQLDKSGLPSDRFFAERPEGSVSTLKIQRTQQEDSAVYLCASSSGHGPNTEAFFGQGTRLTVV.

A single count supports this clone. This chain joins TRBV7-3 and TRBJ2-7; 11 positions agree with TRBD2. The CDR3 has 14 amino acids. J was trimmed by 7 bases and V by 2 bases; bases with no gene match: 4. CDR1 and CDR2 (germline): SGHTA, FQGTGA. The CDR3 reads CASSLGTSGLEQYF. The CDR3, as DNA: TGTGCCAGCAGCTTAGGGACTAGCGGTCTGGAGCAGTACTTC.

The chain is built from TRBV5-8 and TRBJ1-2; 7 positions match TRBD1. The CDR3 consists of 18 residues. V lost 1 base to trimming and J lost 7 bases; unmatched junction nucleotides: 19. Germline loops: CDR1 SGHTS, CDR2 YDEGEE. CDR3 nucleotides: TGTGCCAGCAGCTTGTCGAGTTCGGGCAGGGGGGCCGAACGTGGCTACACCTTC. It is translated as CASSLSSSGRGAERGYTF.

This chain links TRBV19 with TRBJ1-4, with D possibly matching TRBD1 (6 bases). Germline-derived CDR1 and CDR2 are LNHDA and SQIVND (reference sequence). V was cut by 4 bases and J by 7 bases, with 13 bases left in between. This CDR3 is 14 amino acids long. CDR3 sequence (DNA): TGTGCCAGTAGTAGGACAGTATCCGGTGAAAAACTGTTTTTT. It yields the protein CASSRTVSGEKLFF.

This chain's CDR3 is CASSFELTDEQYF. CDR3 in DNA: TGTGCCAGCAGCTTTGAACTAACCGACGAGCAGTACTTC. This chain links TRBV13 with TRBJ2-7; D is undetermined. This CDR3 spans 13 amino acids. CDR1 and CDR2 from the germline V gene are PRHDT and FYEKMQ (reference sequence). Between the trimmed V and J ends, which lost 3 bases and 5 bases, there was a span of 11 bases.

This clone occurred a few times. This chain joins TRBV11-2 and TRBJ1-1; the D gene is possibly TRBD1 (5 bases). CDR1 is SGHAT, CDR2 FQNNGV, per germline. This CDR3 has 14 residues. Trimming left V 5 bases short and J 3 bases short, with 13 bases between. CDR3 region: CASSTGDLYTEAFF. DNA for the CDR3: TGTGCCAGCAGCACGGGGGACCTGTACACTGAAGCTTTCTTT.

The chain has TRBV10-3 and TRBJ2-5; 16 nucleotides match TRBD2. TRBJ2-7 explains the end of the DNA better; the J call may be wrong. Germline lookup yields CDR1 ENHRY and CDR2 SYGVKD. The CDR3 contains 17 residues. The CDR3 protein is CAISTGTSGRAPYEQYF. DNA of the CDR3: TGTGCCATCAGCACTGGGACTAGCGGGAGGGCCCCCTACGAGCAGTACTTC.